This TCR beta chain was identified during a study of cytomegalovirus exposure and HLA in healthy donors. On the study more broadly: The 110 or so validation repertoires were produced on the same platform as the 700 or so repertoires of the first cohort. This was reported in a later analysis. Findings and limits, study-wide: The TCR clusters that emerged in the first cohort tended, a later analysis found, to co-occur in the approximately 130 validation repertoires. Researchers catalogued about 150 TCR beta chains as cytomegalovirus-associated. Reportedly, diagnosis of cytomegalovirus status by the classifier showed high specificity and sensitivity.

This clone was counted once. The target antigen is unknown. Here immunoSEQ multiplex PCR was the method, and the copy in TCRdb shows in-frame clones only, minus some. This sample has 120,000 or so clones, with approximately 87% found just once. Trimming pared 3 bases from V and 8 bases from J, leaving 14 bases between. CDR1 SQVTM and CDR2 ANQGSEA come from the germline V gene. The CDR3 spans 13 residues. The chain joins TRBV29-1 to TRBJ1-3; D uncertain. This clonotype was obtained from a woman in her twenties or thirties in good health and CMV-seronegative. Sequenced input: PBMCs. The CDR3: CSVDPGVADTIYF. Here the CDR3 DNA reads TGCAGCGTTGACCCCGGAGTGGCGGACACCATATATTTT.